A single sample is the source of the 15 T cell receptor beta chains below, sequenced in a study of blood T cell repertoires in COVID-19 (dated by TCRdb to 2018 to 2020). The method behind the library was the immunoSEQ multiplex PCR assay. Sourced from immuneACCESS, this table was stored by TCRdb with only in-frame sequences that have V and J called. A share of the clones is absent; for the studies checked, an unresolved V gene accounts for under half, and the remainder has no known explanation. Here the sample has 300,000 to 450,000 clones; 85% occur a single time. In total, the top ten clones hold 3.5% to 4% of the sample. The sequencing sample was made of peripheral blood. These receptor sequences come from a woman younger than 35 with acute or convalescent COVID-19.

The chain joins TRBV29-1 to TRBJ2-3; 10 nucleotides line up with TRBD2. The germline gives CDR1 SQVTM, CDR2 ANQGSEA. V lost 4 bases, J lost 5 bases, and 0 bases stayed unmatched. This CDR3 contains 12 residues. CDR3 nucleotide sequence: TGCAGCGTTGGACTAGCGGGAGATACGCAGTATTTT. Its protein product is CSVGLAGDTQYF.

The chain uses TRBV28 and TRBJ1-2; D remains ambiguous. V was shortened by 6 bases and J by 0 bases, with 11 bases between the two germline ends. This CDR3 comprises 14 residues. CDR1 is MDHEN and CDR2 is SYDVKM in the germline V gene. The CDR3, as DNA: TGTGCCAGCAGGCCGCGAGCGGCTAACTATGGCTACACCTTC. This translates into CASRPRAANYGYTF.

The sample holds a few counts of this clone. V is TRBV2 and J is TRBJ2-7, with 7 positions matching TRBD1. Germline-derived CDR1 and CDR2 are SNHLY and FYNNEI. V shed 8 bases and J 0 bases; nucleotides not matched to a gene: 7. The CDR3 is 14 residues long. The CDR3 nucleotides are TGTGCCAGCGGAGCGCCAGGGGGCTCCTACGAGCAGTACTTC. It is translated as CASGAPGGSYEQYF.

The V call is TRBV4-1, the J call TRBJ2-7; 8 positions agree with TRBD2. Germline lookup yields CDR1 MGHRA and CDR2 YSYEKL. The ends lost 0 bases at V and 4 bases at J; junction bases unmatched: 8. There are 16 residues in the CDR3. CDR3 nucleotide sequence: TGCGCCAGCAGCCAAGATTTAACGGGAGGGCCTTACGAGCAGTACTTC. Amino acids: CASSQDLTGGPYEQYF.

The chain is built from TRBV7-3 and TRBJ2-1, with 8 bases fitting TRBD2. J lost 7 bases, V lost 0 bases, and 5 bases had no gene match. The CDR3 is 15 residues long. CDR1 is SGHTA, CDR2 FQGTGA, per germline. The CDR3 protein is CASSLTAGLGNEQFF. The CDR3 coding sequence is TGTGCCAGCAGCTTAACCGCGGGACTAGGAAATGAGCAGTTCTTC.

This clone appeared once. The chain recombines TRBV4-1 with TRBJ1-6; TRBD1 agrees at 10 bases. V gave up 3 bases and J gave up 9 bases; unmatched junction bases: 2. Germline CDR1 MGHRA, CDR2 YSYEKL. This CDR3 is built from 14 residues. CDR3 residues: CASSQGQGTSPLHF. CDR3 DNA sequence: TGCGCCAGCAGCCAGGGACAGGGGACTTCACCCCTCCACTTT.

The V gene is TRBV3-1 (or the pseudogene TRBV3-2), the J gene TRBJ2-1; 10 bases fit TRBD2. V trimming: 2 bases; J trimming: 5 bases; junction bases outside the gene matches: 6. Looked up from germline, CDR1 is LGHDT and CDR2 is YNNKEL (reference sequence). CDR3 length: 16 amino acids. The CDR3 protein is CASSQTGTSVHNEQFF. DNA of the CDR3: TGTGCCAGCAGCCAAACCGGGACTAGCGTCCACAATGAGCAGTTCTTC.

The CDR3 loop is CASSSTDRPNQPQHF. The CDR3 DNA is TGTGCCAGCAGCTCTACGGACAGGCCCAATCAGCCCCAGCATTTT. The rearrangement joins TRBV7-9 to TRBJ1-5; 7 bases align to TRBD1. The CDR3 is 15 residues long. V lost 4 bases, J lost 3 bases, and 6 bases stayed unmatched. Per germline, CDR1 SEHNR and CDR2 FQNEAQ (reference sequence).

The rearrangement links TRBV7-9 to TRBJ1-1; 9 bases agree with TRBD1. Per germline, CDR1 SEHNR and CDR2 FQNEAQ (reference sequence). This CDR3 has 15 residues. After removal of 5 bases from V and 5 bases from J, the junction contained 9 bases not matched to a gene. The CDR3 DNA sequence: TGTGCCAGCAGCGCACAGGGGGCGGTTGGAACTGAAGCTTTCTTT. This sequence encodes CASSAQGAVGTEAFF.

The table lists this clone with a few counts. The CDR3 loop reads CASDRLAGQSYNEQFF. The DNA for the CDR3 is TGTGCCAGCGATCGACTAGCGGGCCAATCCTACAATGAGCAGTTCTTC. The chain joins TRBV21-1 to TRBJ2-1; the table calls TRBD2, which could not be checked here. TRBV21-1 is a pseudogene. The length of the CDR3 is 16 residues.

The chain employs TRBV19 and TRBJ2-6, with 9 bases identical to TRBD1. With 6 bases clipped from V and 4 bases from J, the junction kept 4 bases outside the gene matches. There are 15 residues in the CDR3. Germline CDR1 and CDR2: LNHDA and SQIVND (reference sequence). The CDR3 DNA reads TGTGCCAGTAGGATACAGGGGGCCGGGGCCAACGTCCTGACTTTC. This sequence encodes CASRIQGAGANVLTF.

The CDR3 sequence: CASTASGRWENPTDTQYF. The CDR3 DNA reads TGTGCCAGCACCGCAAGCGGTAGGTGGGAGAACCCCACAGATACGCAGTATTTT. J is TRBJ2-3 and V is TRBV28, with TRBD2 as a possible D gene (5 bases). This CDR3 region has 18 residues. CDR1 is MDHEN, CDR2 SYDVKM, per germline. The V gene lost 7 bases and the J gene lost 2 bases, with 25 bases spanning the gap. Full variable domain (outside the CDR3, taken from reference TRBV28 and TRBJ2-3): DVKVTQSSRYLVKRTGEKVFLECVQDMDHENMFWYRQDPGLGLRLIYFSYDVKMKEKGDIPEGYSVSREKKERFSLILESASTNQTSMYLCASTASGRWENPTDTQYFGPGTRLTVL.

J is TRBJ1-5 and V is TRBV7-9; TRBD1 matches 7 bases. The CDR3 loop spans 15 amino acids. Trimming at V came to 5 bases and at J to 5 bases, leaving 9 bases not matched to a gene. Germline V gene lookup returns CDR1 SEHNR and CDR2 FQNEAQ (reference sequence). CDR3 loop: CASSPLQGGHQPQHF. In nucleotides, the CDR3 is TGTGCCAGCAGCCCCCTTCAAGGGGGCCATCAGCCCCAGCATTTT.

The chain has TRBV12-3 or TRBV12-4 and TRBJ1-2; 9 bases are a match to TRBD1. V lost 5 bases, J lost 8 bases, and 6 bases stayed unmatched. The CDR3 has 13 amino acids. Here the CDR3 reads CASSETGTGGYTF. CDR3 sequence (DNA): TGTGCCAGCAGTGAAACCGGGACAGGGGGCTACACCTTC.

The genes are TRBV11-2 and TRBJ1-5; 8 bases map to TRBD1. Trimming took 10 bases from V and 0 from J; bases not matched to a gene: 8. The CDR3 has 15 amino acids. CDR1 is SGHAT, CDR2 FQNNGV, per germline. The CDR3: CATQGQGLSNQPQHF. The CDR3 DNA reads as TGTGCCACCCAAGGACAGGGCCTTAGCAATCAGCCCCAGCATTTT.